This T cell receptor beta chain was profiled in a study of T cell repertoires in cytomegalovirus infection. Across the whole study: Recently identified HLA-C-restricted CMV epitopes were used, and well-studied HLA-B-restricted CMV epitopes were used as well. CMV infection together with matching HLA type was indicated by public TCR beta signatures.

Germline V gene data show CDR1 as MDHEN and CDR2 as SYDVKM. The V gene lost 5 bases and the J gene lost 0 bases, with 9 bases spanning the gap. The CDR3 is made up of 14 amino acids. TCRdb called the reads again in MiXCR, with one record for every CDR3 protein. The table has approximately 150,000 distinct CDR3 sequences, about 20% seen once. This clonotype has only a few counts. Its target is not known. The TCR sequence derives from a human donor in good health (CMV status not recorded). Some clones in this sample may be carry-over from other donors' samples. The chain employs TRBV28 and TRBJ2-3, with D possibly matching TRBD1 (5 bases). This specimen was CD8+ T cells from cultured PBMCs, taken from culture after CMV antigen stimulation. Here the CDR3 reads CASSPDRSTDTQYF. CDR3 bases: TGTGCCAGCAGTCCCGACAGAAGCACAGATACGCAGTATTTT.